This is a list of T cell receptor beta chains from one sample in a study of identical twins. TCRdb itself ran the 5' RACE reads through MiXCR, one entry per CDR3 protein. Found here are some 440,000 distinct CDR3 sequences, approximately 25% of them singletons; the top ten hold 2.9%. These sequences were also reported in another study, on T cells expressing NK-cell markers.

Source material: CD4+ T cells sorted from blood. These receptors were taken from a woman under 30 in good health. Each CDR3 is given with its conserved first and last residue. Fields, in order: D gene, clone size, V gene, J gene, CDR3 DNA, CDR3 protein. A D gene is named only where the DNA matches it firmly. Clone size is shown for a subset of rows, as once, few, many or a class of expanded clone.

d_call: TRBD2
clone_size: NA
v_call: TRBV7-8
j_call: TRBJ2-3
cdr3_nt: TGTGCCAGCCGCCCTTCGCGCGGGGGGGCCTTCGCAGATACGCAGTATTTT
cdr3_aa: CASRPSRGGAFADTQYF

d_call: TRBD2
clone_size: once
v_call: TRBV4-2
j_call: TRBJ2-2
cdr3_nt: TGTGCCAGCAGCCAAGAGCAACTAGCGGGGGGTCCTTTGTACACCGGGGAGCTGTTTTTT
cdr3_aa: CASSQEQLAGGPLYTGELFF

d_call: NA
clone_size: many
v_call: TRBV20-1
j_call: TRBJ2-5
cdr3_nt: TGCAGTGCGTTCCGGGACGGAGAGACCCAGTACTTC
cdr3_aa: CSAFRDGETQYF

d_call: NA
clone_size: NA
v_call: TRBV6-1
j_call: TRBJ2-7
cdr3_nt: TGTGCCAGCAGGGGAGTGGGGCATTCCGAGCAGTACTTC
cdr3_aa: CASRGVGHSEQYF

d_call: NA
clone_size: NA
v_call: TRBV19
j_call: TRBJ1-1
cdr3_nt: TGTGCCAGTAGTATTCCCAGGAACACTGAAGCTTTCTTT
cdr3_aa: CASSIPRNTEAFF

d_call: TRBD2
clone_size: few
v_call: TRBV6-5
j_call: TRBJ2-1
cdr3_nt: TGTGCCAGCAGCTATACCGGGACTAGCAACTCCTACAATGAGCAGTTCTTC
cdr3_aa: CASSYTGTSNSYNEQFF

d_call: NA
clone_size: few
v_call: TRBV7-6
j_call: TRBJ2-3
cdr3_nt: TGTGCCAGCAGCCATTCCAGGGATACGCAGTATTTT
cdr3_aa: CASSHSRDTQYF

d_call: TRBD1
clone_size: NA
v_call: TRBV5-1
j_call: TRBJ1-4
cdr3_nt: TGCGCCAGCAGCTTCGACAGGGGTCGAGGTGAAAAACTGTTTTTT
cdr3_aa: CASSFDRGRGEKLFF

d_call: NA
clone_size: few
v_call: TRBV7-2
j_call: TRBJ2-2
cdr3_nt: TGTGCCAGCAGCTTAGCAGACCGTGGGGAGCTGTTTTTT
cdr3_aa: CASSLADRGELFF

d_call: TRBD2
clone_size: NA
v_call: TRBV5-1
j_call: TRBJ2-1
cdr3_nt: TGCGCCAGCACCCAGGGAGGGATCCAAAATGAGCAGTTCTTC
cdr3_aa: CASTQGGIQNEQFF

d_call: NA
clone_size: NA
v_call: TRBV30
j_call: TRBJ2-1
cdr3_nt: TGTGCCTGGAGCCAGAGGACAAATAGCGTCCATGAGCAGTTCTTC
cdr3_aa: CAWSQRTNSVHEQFF

d_call: NA
clone_size: few
v_call: TRBV5-1
j_call: TRBJ1-2
cdr3_nt: TGCGCCAGCAGCTTGTGGGCAGGGAATAATGGCTACACCTTC
cdr3_aa: CASSLWAGNNGYTF

d_call: NA
clone_size: NA
v_call: TRBV12-3/TRBV12-4
j_call: TRBJ2-2
cdr3_nt: TGTGCCAGCACCTTCGGGTGGCAGGGCGCCGGGGAGCTGTTTTTT
cdr3_aa: CASTFGWQGAGELFF

d_call: TRBD2
clone_size: few
v_call: TRBV24-1
j_call: TRBJ2-3
cdr3_nt: TGTGCCACGCAGCGGGGAGACACAGATACGCAGTATTTT
cdr3_aa: CATQRGDTDTQYF

d_call: NA
clone_size: few
v_call: TRBV12-5
j_call: TRBJ2-3
cdr3_nt: TGTGCTAGTGGTTCTAACGGGGATACGCAGTATTTT
cdr3_aa: CASGSNGDTQYF

d_call: NA
clone_size: few
v_call: TRBV11-3
j_call: TRBJ2-2
cdr3_nt: TGTGCCTGTGCTCGGGCCCGGAACACCGGGGAGCTGTTTTTT
cdr3_aa: CACARARNTGELFF

d_call: NA
clone_size: NA
v_call: TRBV7-9
j_call: TRBJ2-7
cdr3_nt: TGTGCCAGCAGCTTAGGACAGGCTGGTCGGGACGAGCAGTACTTC
cdr3_aa: CASSLGQAGRDEQYF

d_call: TRBD2
clone_size: NA
v_call: TRBV7-3
j_call: TRBJ2-2
cdr3_nt: TGTGCCAGCAGCAGCCCCGGACTAGCGGGGGGGGCCGGGGAGCTGTTTTTT
cdr3_aa: CASSSPGLAGGAGELFF

d_call: NA
clone_size: many
v_call: TRBV5-1
j_call: TRBJ2-3
cdr3_nt: TGCGCCAGCAGCTTAGAGGGGCGCACAGATACGCAGTATTTT
cdr3_aa: CASSLEGRTDTQYF

d_call: TRBD2
clone_size: NA
v_call: TRBV7-9
j_call: TRBJ2-2
cdr3_nt: TGTGCCAGCAGCGATCGCGGGGGGGCCACGAACACCGGGGAGCTGTTTTTT
cdr3_aa: CASSDRGGATNTGELFF

d_call: TRBD2
clone_size: many
v_call: TRBV4-2
j_call: TRBJ2-1
cdr3_nt: TGTGCCAGCAGCCCGGGACTAGCGGGGAACAATGAGCAGTTCTTC
cdr3_aa: CASSPGLAGNNEQFF

d_call: NA
clone_size: few
v_call: TRBV7-2
j_call: TRBJ2-7
cdr3_nt: TGTGCCAGCAGCCCGAGACCAGGTTCCTACGAGCAGTACTTC
cdr3_aa: CASSPRPGSYEQYF

d_call: NA
clone_size: NA
v_call: TRBV11-3
j_call: TRBJ2-3
cdr3_nt: TGTGCCAGCAGCGTGACTAGGACGCAGTATTTT
cdr3_aa: CASSVTRTQYF

d_call: TRBD2
clone_size: NA
v_call: TRBV7-2
j_call: TRBJ2-1
cdr3_nt: TGTGCCAGCAGCTTCGGACTAGCTCTCCCCAATGAGCAGTTCTTC
cdr3_aa: CASSFGLALPNEQFF

d_call: NA
clone_size: few
v_call: TRBV7-9
j_call: TRBJ2-3
cdr3_nt: TGTGCCAGCAGCTTATTCCTGACAGATACGCAGTATTTT
cdr3_aa: CASSLFLTDTQYF

d_call: NA
clone_size: once
v_call: TRBV14
j_call: TRBJ2-1
cdr3_nt: TGTGCCAGCAGCCAAGCCTCCCCGGCACTGCAGTACCACAATGAGCAGTTCTTC
cdr3_aa: CASSQASPALQYHNEQFF

d_call: TRBD2
clone_size: few
v_call: TRBV20-1
j_call: TRBJ2-3
cdr3_nt: TGCAGTGCTAGTTGGCGGGGGGGGGCAGATACGCAGTATTTT
cdr3_aa: CSASWRGGADTQYF

d_call: TRBD2
clone_size: few
v_call: TRBV12-3/TRBV12-4
j_call: TRBJ2-3
cdr3_nt: TGTGCCAGCAGTTTAGGCGGGAGGGCCTGGGAAGATACGCAGTATTTT
cdr3_aa: CASSLGGRAWEDTQYF